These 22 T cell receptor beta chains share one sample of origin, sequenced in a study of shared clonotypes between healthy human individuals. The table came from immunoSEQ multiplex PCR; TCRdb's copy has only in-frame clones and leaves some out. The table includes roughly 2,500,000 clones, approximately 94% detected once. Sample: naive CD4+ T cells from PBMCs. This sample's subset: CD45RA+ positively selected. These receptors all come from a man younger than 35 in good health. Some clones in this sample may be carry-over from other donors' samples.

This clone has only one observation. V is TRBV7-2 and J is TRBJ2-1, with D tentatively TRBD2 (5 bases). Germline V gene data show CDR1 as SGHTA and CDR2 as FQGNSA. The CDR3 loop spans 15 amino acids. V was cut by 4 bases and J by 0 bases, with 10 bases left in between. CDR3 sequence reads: CASSSSADSYNEQFF. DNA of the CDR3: TGTGCCAGCAGCTCTTCAGCGGACTCCTACAATGAGCAGTTCTTC. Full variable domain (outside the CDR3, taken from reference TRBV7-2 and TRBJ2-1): GAGVSQSPSNKVTEKGKDVELRCDPISGHTALYWYRQSLGQGLEFLIYFQGNSAPDKSGLPSDRFSAERTGGSVSTLTIQRTQQEDSAVYLCASSSSADSYNEQFFGPGTRLTVL.

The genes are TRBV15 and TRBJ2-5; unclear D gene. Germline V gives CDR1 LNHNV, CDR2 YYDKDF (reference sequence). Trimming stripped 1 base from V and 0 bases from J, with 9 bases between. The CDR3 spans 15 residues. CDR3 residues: CATSRGPTYQETQYF. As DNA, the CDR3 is TGTGCCACCAGCAGAGGGCCGACATACCAAGAGACCCAGTACTTC.

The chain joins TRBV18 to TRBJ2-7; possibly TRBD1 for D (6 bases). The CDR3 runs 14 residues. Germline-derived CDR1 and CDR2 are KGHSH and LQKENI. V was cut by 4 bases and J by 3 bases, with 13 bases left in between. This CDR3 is CASSRFTDSYEQYF. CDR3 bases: TGTGCCAGCTCACGGTTTACGGACAGCTACGAGCAGTACTTC.

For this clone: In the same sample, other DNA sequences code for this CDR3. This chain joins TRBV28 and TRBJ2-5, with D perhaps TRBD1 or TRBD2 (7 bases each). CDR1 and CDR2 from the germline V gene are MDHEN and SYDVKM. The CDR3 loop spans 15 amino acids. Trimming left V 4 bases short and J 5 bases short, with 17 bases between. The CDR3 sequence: CASSSPGQGGETQYF. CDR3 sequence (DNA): TGTGCCAGCAGTTCCCCGGGGCAGGGGGGGGAGACCCAGTACTTC.

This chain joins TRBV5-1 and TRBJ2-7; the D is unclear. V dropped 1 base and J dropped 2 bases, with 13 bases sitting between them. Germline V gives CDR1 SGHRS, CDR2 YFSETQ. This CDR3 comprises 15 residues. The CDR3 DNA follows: TGCGCCAGCAGCTTGTCGTCCCGGGTCACCTACGAGCAGTACTTC. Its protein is CASSLSSRVTYEQYF.

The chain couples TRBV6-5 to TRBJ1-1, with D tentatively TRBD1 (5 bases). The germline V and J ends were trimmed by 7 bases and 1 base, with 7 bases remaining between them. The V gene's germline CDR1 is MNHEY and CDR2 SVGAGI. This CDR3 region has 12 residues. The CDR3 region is CASNTGNTEAFF. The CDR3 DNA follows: TGTGCCAGCAACACAGGGAACACTGAAGCTTTCTTT.

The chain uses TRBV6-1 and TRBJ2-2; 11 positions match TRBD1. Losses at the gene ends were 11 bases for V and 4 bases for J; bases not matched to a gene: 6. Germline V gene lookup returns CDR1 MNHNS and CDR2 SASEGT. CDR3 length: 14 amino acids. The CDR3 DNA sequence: TGTGCCGGACAGGGGGCGCGGGGCACCGGGGAGCTGTTTTTT. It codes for CAGQGARGTGELFF.

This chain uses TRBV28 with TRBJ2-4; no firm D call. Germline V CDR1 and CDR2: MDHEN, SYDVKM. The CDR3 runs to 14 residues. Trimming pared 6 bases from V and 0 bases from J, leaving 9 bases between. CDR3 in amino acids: CASSPDLAKNIQYF. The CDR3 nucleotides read TGTGCCAGCAGCCCGGATCTAGCCAAAAACATTCAGTACTTC.

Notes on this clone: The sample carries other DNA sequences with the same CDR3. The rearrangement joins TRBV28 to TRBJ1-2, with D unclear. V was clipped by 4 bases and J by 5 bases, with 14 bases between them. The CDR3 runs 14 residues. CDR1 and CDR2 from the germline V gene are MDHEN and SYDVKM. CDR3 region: CASSSLTGSYGYTF. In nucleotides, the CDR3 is TGTGCCAGCAGTTCATTGACCGGGAGTTATGGCTACACCTTC.

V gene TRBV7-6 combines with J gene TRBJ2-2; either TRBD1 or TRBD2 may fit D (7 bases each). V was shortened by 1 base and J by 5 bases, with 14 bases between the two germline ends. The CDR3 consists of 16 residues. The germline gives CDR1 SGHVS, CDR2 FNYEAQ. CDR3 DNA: TGTGCCAGCAGCTTAGACAGGGGAGGGATGACCGGGGAGCTGTTTTTT. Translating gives CASSLDRGGMTGELFF.

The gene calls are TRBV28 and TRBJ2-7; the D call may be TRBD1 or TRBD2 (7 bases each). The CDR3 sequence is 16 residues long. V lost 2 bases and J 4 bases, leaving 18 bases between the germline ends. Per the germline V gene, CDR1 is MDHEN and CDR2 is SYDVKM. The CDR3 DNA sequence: TGTGCCAGCAGTTTACTCCGGGCAGGGGGGGGTTACGAGCAGTACTTC. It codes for CASSLLRAGGGYEQYF.

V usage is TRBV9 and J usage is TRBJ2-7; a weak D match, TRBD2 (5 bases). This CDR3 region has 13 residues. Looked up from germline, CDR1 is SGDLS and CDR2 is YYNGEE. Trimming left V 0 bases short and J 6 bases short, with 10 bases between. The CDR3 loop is CASSVDGKAEQYF. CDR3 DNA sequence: TGTGCCAGCAGCGTAGACGGGAAGGCCGAGCAGTACTTC.

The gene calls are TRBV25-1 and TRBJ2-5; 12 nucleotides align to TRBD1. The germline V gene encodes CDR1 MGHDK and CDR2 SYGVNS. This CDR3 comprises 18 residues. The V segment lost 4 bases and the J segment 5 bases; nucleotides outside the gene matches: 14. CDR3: CASSVYPGTGGAGETQYF. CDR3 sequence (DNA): TGTGCCAGCAGTGTTTATCCCGGGACAGGGGGCGCCGGGGAGACCCAGTACTTC.

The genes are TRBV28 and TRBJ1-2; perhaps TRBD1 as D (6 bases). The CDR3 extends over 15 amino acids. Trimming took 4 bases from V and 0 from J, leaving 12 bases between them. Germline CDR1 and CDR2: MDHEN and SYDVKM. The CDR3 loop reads CASSWVGHSNYGYTF. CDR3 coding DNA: TGTGCCAGCAGTTGGGTGGGACATTCTAACTATGGCTACACCTTC.

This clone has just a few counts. The CDR3 DNA reads as TGCGCCAGCAGCTTACCAGGGATAGTAGCTTTCTTT. Translating gives CASSLPGIVAFF. This rearrangement joins TRBV5-1 to TRBJ1-1; tentatively, D is TRBD1 (5 bases). Germline V lookup: CDR1 SGHRS, CDR2 YFSETQ. With 2 bases removed from V and 10 bases from J, the gap between germline ends came to 12 bases. This CDR3 is built from 12 residues. Looking up the rest from reference TRBV5-1 and TRBJ1-1 gives the full variable domain: KAGVTQTPRYLIKTRGQQVTLSCSPISGHRSVSWYQQTPGQGLQFLFEYFSETQRNKGNFPGRFSGRQFSNSRSEMNVSTLELGDSALYLCASSLPGIVAFFGQGTRLTVV.

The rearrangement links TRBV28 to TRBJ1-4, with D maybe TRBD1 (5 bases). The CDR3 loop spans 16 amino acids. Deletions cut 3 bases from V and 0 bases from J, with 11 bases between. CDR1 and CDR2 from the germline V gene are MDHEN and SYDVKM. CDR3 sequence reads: CASSFGGTATNEKLFF. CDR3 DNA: TGTGCCAGCAGTTTCGGGGGGACTGCAACTAATGAAAAACTGTTTTTT.

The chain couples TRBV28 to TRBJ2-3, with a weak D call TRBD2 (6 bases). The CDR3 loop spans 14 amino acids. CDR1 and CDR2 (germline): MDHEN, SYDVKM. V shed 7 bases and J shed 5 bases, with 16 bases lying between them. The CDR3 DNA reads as TGTGCCAGCAAGGAAGGCGGGACTGGAGATACGCAGTATTTT. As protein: CASKEGGTGDTQYF.

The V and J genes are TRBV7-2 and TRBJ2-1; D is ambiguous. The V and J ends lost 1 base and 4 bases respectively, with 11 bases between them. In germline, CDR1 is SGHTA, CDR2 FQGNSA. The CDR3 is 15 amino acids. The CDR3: CASSLEPASYNEQFF. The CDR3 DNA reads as TGTGCCAGCAGCTTAGAACCGGCGTCTTACAATGAGCAGTTCTTC.

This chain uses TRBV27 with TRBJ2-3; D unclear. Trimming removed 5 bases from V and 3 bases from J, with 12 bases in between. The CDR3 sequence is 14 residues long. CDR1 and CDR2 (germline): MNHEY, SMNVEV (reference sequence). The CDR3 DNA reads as TGTGCCAGCAGTCTCGGGCCCCGGACAGATACGCAGTATTTT. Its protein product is CASSLGPRTDTQYF.

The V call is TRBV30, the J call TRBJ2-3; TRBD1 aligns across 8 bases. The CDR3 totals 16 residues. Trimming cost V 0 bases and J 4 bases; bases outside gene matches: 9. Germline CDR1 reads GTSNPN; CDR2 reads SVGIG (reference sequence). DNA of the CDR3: TGTGCCTGGAGTGTACTCGGACAGGGCTGGCCAGATACGCAGTATTTT. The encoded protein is CAWSVLGQGWPDTQYF.

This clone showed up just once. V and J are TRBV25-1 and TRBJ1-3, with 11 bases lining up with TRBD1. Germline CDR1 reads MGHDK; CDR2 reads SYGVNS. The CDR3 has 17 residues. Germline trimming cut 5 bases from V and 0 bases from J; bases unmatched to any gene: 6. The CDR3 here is CASSTRTGGPSGNTIYF. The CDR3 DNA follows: TGTGCCAGCAGTACCAGGACAGGGGGCCCCTCTGGAAACACCATATATTTT.

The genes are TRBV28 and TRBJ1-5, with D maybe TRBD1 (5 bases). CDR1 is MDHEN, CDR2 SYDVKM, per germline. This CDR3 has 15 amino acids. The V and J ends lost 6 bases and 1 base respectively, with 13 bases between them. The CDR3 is CASSPGGKSNQPQHF. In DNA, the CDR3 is TGTGCCAGCAGCCCGGGGGGGAAAAGCAATCAGCCCCAGCATTTT.